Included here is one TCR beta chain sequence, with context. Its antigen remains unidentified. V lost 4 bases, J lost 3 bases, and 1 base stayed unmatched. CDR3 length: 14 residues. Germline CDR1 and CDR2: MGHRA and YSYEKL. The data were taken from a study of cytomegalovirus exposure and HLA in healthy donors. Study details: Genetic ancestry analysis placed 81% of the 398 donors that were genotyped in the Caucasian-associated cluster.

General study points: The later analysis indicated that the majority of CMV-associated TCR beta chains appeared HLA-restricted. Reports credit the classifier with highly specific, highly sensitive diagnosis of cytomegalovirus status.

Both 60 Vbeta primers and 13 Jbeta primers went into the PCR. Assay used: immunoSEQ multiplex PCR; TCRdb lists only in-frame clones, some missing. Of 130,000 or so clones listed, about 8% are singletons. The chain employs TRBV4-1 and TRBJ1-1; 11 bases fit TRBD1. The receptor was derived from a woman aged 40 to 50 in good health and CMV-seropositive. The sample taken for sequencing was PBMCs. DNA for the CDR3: TGCGCCAGCAGCCTGGGACAGGGGGACACTGAAGCTTTCTTT. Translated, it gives CASSLGQGDTEAFF.